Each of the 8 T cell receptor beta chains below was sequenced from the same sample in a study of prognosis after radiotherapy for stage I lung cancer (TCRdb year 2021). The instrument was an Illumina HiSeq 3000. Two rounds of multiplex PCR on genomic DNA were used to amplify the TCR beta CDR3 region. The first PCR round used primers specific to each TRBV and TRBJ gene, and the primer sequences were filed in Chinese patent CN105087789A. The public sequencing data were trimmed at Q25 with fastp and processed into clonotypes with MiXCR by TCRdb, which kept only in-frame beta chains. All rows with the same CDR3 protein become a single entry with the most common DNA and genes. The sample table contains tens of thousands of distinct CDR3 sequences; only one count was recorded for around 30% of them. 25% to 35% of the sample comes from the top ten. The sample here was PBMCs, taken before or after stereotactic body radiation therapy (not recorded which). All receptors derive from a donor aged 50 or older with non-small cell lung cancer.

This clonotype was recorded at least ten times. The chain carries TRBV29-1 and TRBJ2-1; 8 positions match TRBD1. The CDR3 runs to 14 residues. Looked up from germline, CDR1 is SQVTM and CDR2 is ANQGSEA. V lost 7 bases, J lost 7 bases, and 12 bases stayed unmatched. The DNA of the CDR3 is TGCAGCGGGTCAGGGGGCGCGATGGATAATGAGCAGTTCTTC. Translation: CSGSGGAMDNEQFF.

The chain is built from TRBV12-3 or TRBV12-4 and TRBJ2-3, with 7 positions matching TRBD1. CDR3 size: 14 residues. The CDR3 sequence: CVSSSGGHTDTQYF. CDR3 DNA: TGTGTAAGCAGTTCAGGGGGTCACACAGATACGCAGTATTTT.

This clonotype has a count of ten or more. The CDR3 sequence: CAWSSRGGGYYGYTF. As DNA, the CDR3 is TGTGCCTGGAGTAGCAGGGGGGGGGGCTATTATGGCTACACCTTC. The rearrangement links TRBV30 to TRBJ1-2; TRBD1 agrees at 7 bases. The ends lost 2 bases at V and 5 bases at J; junction bases unmatched: 11. CDR1 GTSNPN and CDR2 SVGIG come from the germline V gene (reference sequence). This CDR3 is 15 amino acids long.

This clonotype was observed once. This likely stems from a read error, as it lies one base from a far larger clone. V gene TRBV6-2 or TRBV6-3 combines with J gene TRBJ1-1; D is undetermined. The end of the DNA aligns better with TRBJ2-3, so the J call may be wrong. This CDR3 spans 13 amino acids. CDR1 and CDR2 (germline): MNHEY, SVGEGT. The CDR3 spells CASSYKGPYTQYF. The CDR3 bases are TGTGCCAGCAGTTATAAGGGCCCATATACGCAGTATTTT.

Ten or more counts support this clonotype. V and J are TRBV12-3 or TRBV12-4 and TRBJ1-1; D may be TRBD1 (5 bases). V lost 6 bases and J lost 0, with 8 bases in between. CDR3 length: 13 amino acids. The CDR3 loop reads CASSLGVNTEAFF. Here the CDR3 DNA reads TGTGCCAGCAGCCTGGGGGTGAACACTGAAGCTTTCTTT.

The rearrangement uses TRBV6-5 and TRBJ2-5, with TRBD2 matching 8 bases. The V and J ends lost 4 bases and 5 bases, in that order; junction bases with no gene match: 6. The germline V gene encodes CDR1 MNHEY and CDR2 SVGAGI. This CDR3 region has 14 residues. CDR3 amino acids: CASSSSGGGETQYF. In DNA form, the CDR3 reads TGTGCCAGCAGTTCCTCGGGCGGGGGGGAGACCCAGTACTTC.

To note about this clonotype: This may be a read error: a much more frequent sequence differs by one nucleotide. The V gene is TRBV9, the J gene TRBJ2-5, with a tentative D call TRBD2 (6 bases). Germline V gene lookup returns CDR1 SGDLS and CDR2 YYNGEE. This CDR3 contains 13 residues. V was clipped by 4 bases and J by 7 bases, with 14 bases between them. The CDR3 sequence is CASSLTSYVTQYF. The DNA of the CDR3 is TGTGCCAGCAGCCTTACTAGCTACGTGACCCAGTACTTC.

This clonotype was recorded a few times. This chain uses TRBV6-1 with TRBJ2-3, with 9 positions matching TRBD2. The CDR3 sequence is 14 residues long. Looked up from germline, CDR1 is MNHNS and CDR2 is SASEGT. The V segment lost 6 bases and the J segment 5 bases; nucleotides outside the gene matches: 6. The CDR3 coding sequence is TGTGCCAGCAGGCGGGAGGGGGGAATAGATACGCAGTATTTT. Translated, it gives CASRREGGIDTQYF.